Listed below are T cell receptor beta chains from one sample, sequenced in a study of sequential checkpoint blockade in melanoma. Data came from immunoSEQ multiplex PCR; TCRdb stores just in-frame clones and leaves some out. This table has more than 5,000 clones, about 19% appearing once. Sample: tumor tissue (inferred from file names), taken from a patient given nivolumab and ipilimumab in sequence. The receptors were sampled from a human donor with melanoma. Both conserved end residues are part of each CDR3. A D gene is named only where the DNA matches it firmly. Not every row has a clone size; where given, it reads once, few, many or a size class.

V	J	size	D	CDR3	DNA
TRBV6-8	TRBJ1-1	few	-	CASTYLAGRNTEAFF	TGTGCCAGCACCTATCTAGCCGGGCGGAACACTGAAGCTTTCTTT
TRBV5-1	TRBJ1-2	-	TRBD1	CASSSRDRSSGYTF	TGCGCCAGCAGCAGCCGGGACAGGTCGAGTGGCTACACCTTC
TRBV5-1	TRBJ2-7	medium-sized	-	CASSLALGSPEQYF	TGCGCCAGCAGCTTGGCCCTGGGCAGCCCCGAGCAGTACTTC
TRBV30	TRBJ1-6	-	-	CAWSVGHTNSPLHF	TGTGCCTGGAGTGTCGGACATACCAATTCACCCCTCCACTTT
TRBV6-8	TRBJ2-1	few	TRBD2	CASESSGYNEQFF	TGTGCCAGCGAGTCTAGCGGGTACAATGAGCAGTTCTTC
TRBV11-3	TRBJ2-7	large	TRBD1	CASSFRDRSYEQYF	TGTGCCAGCAGCTTCCGGGACAGGTCCTACGAGCAGTACTTC
TRBV19	TRBJ1-1	medium-sized	-	CASRNSINTEAFF	TGTGCCAGTAGGAACTCCATTAACACTGAAGCTTTCTTT
TRBV11-3	TRBJ2-3	-	TRBD2	CASSRYAGTSADTQYF	TGTGCCAGCAGCCGATACGCCGGGACTAGCGCAGATACGCAGTATTTT
TRBV5-1	TRBJ2-1	few	-	CASSLGAPRGDNEQFF	TGCGCCAGCAGCTTGGGAGCTCCGCGGGGTGACAATGAGCAGTTCTTC
TRBV19	TRBJ2-5	-	-	CASIWQGQETQYF	TGTGCCAGTATTTGGCAGGGGCAAGAGACCCAGTACTTC
TRBV23-1	TRBJ1-4	-	-	CASSLPSPGEKLFF	TGCGCCAGCAGCCTACCAAGTCCCGGGGAAAAACTGTTTTTT
TRBV6-8	TRBJ2-3	-	TRBD2	CASSYSVLLAGVTDTQYF	TGTGCCAGCAGTTACTCTGTCCTACTAGCGGGGGTGACAGATACGCAGTATTTT
TRBV11-3	TRBJ2-7	many	TRBD1	CASSFGTAFYEQYF	TGTGCCAGCAGCTTCGGGACAGCCTTTTACGAGCAGTACTTC
TRBV11-3	TRBJ2-3	medium-sized	-	CASSLGVYTDTQYF	TGTGCCAGCAGCTTAGGAGTGTACACAGATACGCAGTATTTT
TRBV4-1	TRBJ1-5	many	-	CASSQDAWTAVTYSNQPQHF	TGCGCCAGCAGCCAAGATGCCTGGACGGCCGTTACCTATAGCAATCAGCCCCAGCATTTT
TRBV9	TRBJ2-2	medium-sized	-	CASSVSIGTPTGELFF	TGTGCCAGCAGCGTATCGATCGGGACTCCCACCGGGGAGCTGTTTTTT
TRBV19	TRBJ2-5	-	TRBD1	CASGQDPQETQYF	TGTGCCAGTGGACAGGATCCCCAAGAGACCCAGTACTTC
TRBV9	TRBJ2-7	few	-	CASSVEDYEQYF	TGTGCCAGCAGCGTCGAGGACTACGAGCAGTACTTC
TRBV11-3	TRBJ2-5	-	TRBD1	CASTFGDRGILETQYF	TGTGCCAGCACTTTCGGGGACAGGGGGATTTTAGAGACCCAGTACTTC
TRBV11-3	TRBJ1-4	-	-	CASSLMGAGAEKLFF	TGTGCCAGCAGCTTGATGGGGGCCGGAGCAGAAAAACTGTTTTTT
TRBV9	TRBJ1-6	medium-sized	-	CASSVGEASNPLHF	TGTGCCAGCAGCGTAGGTGAAGCGTCTAACCCCCTCCACTTT
TRBV19	TRBJ1-1	-	-	CASSIAASMNTEAFF	TGTGCCAGTAGTATCGCGGCATCCATGAACACTGAAGCTTTCTTT
TRBV6-8	TRBJ2-3	many	-	CASSFNRADTQYF	TGTGCCAGCAGCTTTAACAGGGCAGATACGCAGTATTTT
TRBV9	TRBJ2-7	-	-	CASSPTGKTYEQYF	TGTGCCAGCAGCCCCACGGGAAAAACCTACGAGCAGTACTTC
TRBV11-3	TRBJ2-5	many	TRBD2	CASSPGLVRGTQYF	TGTGCCAGCAGCCCCGGACTAGTTCGCGGGACCCAGTACTTC
TRBV15	TRBJ1-5	-	-	CATSREQVGHSNQPQHF	TGTGCCACCAGCAGAGAACAGGTGGGACACAGCAATCAGCCCCAGCATTTT
TRBV6-8	TRBJ1-1	many	-	CASSYYRVVVGTEAFF	TGTGCCAGCAGTTACTACAGGGTCGTTGTGGGGACTGAAGCTTTCTTT
TRBV6-8	TRBJ1-5	many	-	CASSYGLAQPQHF	TGTGCCAGCAGTTACGGGCTCGCTCAGCCCCAGCATTTT
TRBV11-3	TRBJ2-3	-	TRBD2	CASSNLAGVTDTQYF	TGTGCCAGCAGCAATCTAGCGGGGGTTACAGATACGCAGTATTTT
TRBV9	TRBJ2-3	-	-	CASPSSTDTQYF	TGTGCCAGCCCCTCTAGCACAGATACGCAGTATTTT
TRBV11-3	TRBJ2-1	-	-	CASSGAIGSYNEQFF	TGTGCCAGCAGTGGCGCGATAGGATCCTACAATGAGCAGTTCTTC
TRBV19	TRBJ1-2	-	TRBD1	CASSEGQGSGYTF	TGTGCCAGTAGTGAGGGACAGGGTTCTGGCTACACCTTC
TRBV19	TRBJ2-3	few	TRBD2	CASSIGLAGLTDTQYF	TGTGCCAGTAGTATAGGACTAGCGGGCCTAACAGATACGCAGTATTTT
TRBV7-5	TRBJ2-3	few	-	CASSSNPPGQGPDTQYF	TGTGCCAGCAGCTCCAATCCACCGGGACAGGGGCCAGATACGCAGTATTTT
TRBV19	TRBJ2-2	-	-	CASSPQQGIAGELFF	TGTGCCAGTAGTCCCCAACAGGGAATAGCCGGGGAGCTGTTTTTT
TRBV18	TRBJ1-6	few	TRBD1	CASSPLQGTGKIGSPLHF	TGTGCCAGCTCACCTCTCCAAGGGACAGGGAAGATAGGTTCACCCCTCCACTTT
TRBV11-3	TRBJ1-6	few	-	CASSLRQTNSPLHF	TGTGCCAGCAGTTTGAGGCAGACTAATTCACCCCTCCACTTT
TRBV11-3	TRBJ2-3	many	TRBD1	CASSLDRGRTDTQYF	TGTGCCAGCAGCTTGGACAGGGGGCGGACAGATACGCAGTATTTT
TRBV9	TRBJ2-7	few	TRBD2	CASSFRRLAGLYEQYF	TGTGCCAGCAGCTTCCGCCGACTAGCGGGGTTGTACGAGCAGTACTTC